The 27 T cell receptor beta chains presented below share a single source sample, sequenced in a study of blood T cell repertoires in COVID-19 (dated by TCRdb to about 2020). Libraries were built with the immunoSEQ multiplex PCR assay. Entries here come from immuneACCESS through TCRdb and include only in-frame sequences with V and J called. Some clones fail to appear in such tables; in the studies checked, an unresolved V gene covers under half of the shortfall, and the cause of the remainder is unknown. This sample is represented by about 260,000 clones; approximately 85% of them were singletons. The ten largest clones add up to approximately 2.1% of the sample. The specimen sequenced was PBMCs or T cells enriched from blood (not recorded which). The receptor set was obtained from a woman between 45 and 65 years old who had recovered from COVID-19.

The CDR3 nucleotides read TGTGCCAGCAGGACTAGCGGGTCCTACAATGAGCAGTTCTTC. Translating it yields CASRTSGSYNEQFF. V gene TRBV7-9 combines with J gene TRBJ2-1; TRBD2 agrees at 10 bases. This CDR3 has 14 residues. Trimming cost V 6 bases and J 1 base; bases outside gene matches: 0. Germline CDR1 and CDR2: SEHNR and FQNEAQ (reference sequence).

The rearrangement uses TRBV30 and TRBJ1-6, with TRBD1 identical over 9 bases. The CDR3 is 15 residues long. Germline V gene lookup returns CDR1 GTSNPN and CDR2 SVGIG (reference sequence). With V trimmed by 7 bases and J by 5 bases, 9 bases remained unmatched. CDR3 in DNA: TGTGCCTCAACTACCGGGACAGGGCATAATTCACCCCTCCACTTT. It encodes CASTTGTGHNSPLHF.

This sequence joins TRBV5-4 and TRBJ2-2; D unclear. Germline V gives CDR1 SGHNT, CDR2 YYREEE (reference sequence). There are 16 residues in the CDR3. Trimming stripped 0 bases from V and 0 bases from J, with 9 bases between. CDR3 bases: TGTGCCAGCAGCTTGGATTCTAGAACGAACACCGGGGAGCTGTTTTTT. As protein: CASSLDSRTNTGELFF.

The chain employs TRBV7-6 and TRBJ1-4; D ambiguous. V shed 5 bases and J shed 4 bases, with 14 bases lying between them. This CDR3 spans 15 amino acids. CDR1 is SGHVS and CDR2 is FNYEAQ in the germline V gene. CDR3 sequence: CASSGRGSLNEKLFF. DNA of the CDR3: TGTGCCAGCAGCGGAAGAGGCTCTCTTAATGAAAAACTGTTTTTT. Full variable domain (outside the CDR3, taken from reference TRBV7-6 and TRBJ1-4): GAGVSQSPRYKVTKRGQDVALRCDPISGHVSLYWYRQALGQGPEFLTYFNYEAQQDKSGLPNDRFSAERPEGSISTLTIQRTEQRDSAMYRCASSGRGSLNEKLFFGSGTQLSVL.

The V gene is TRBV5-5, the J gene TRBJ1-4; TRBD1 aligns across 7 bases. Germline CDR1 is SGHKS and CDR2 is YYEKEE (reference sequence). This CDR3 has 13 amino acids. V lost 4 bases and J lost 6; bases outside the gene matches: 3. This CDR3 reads CASSAGQDEKLFF. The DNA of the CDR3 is TGTGCCAGCAGCGCCGGACAGGATGAAAAACTGTTTTTT.

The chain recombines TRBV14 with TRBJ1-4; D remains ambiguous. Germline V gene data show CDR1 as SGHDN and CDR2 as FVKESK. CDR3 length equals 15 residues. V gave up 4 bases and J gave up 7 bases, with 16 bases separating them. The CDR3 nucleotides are TGTGCCAGCAGCCGCCGATCGGGTCGTCCTGAAAAACTGTTTTTT. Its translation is CASSRRSGRPEKLFF.

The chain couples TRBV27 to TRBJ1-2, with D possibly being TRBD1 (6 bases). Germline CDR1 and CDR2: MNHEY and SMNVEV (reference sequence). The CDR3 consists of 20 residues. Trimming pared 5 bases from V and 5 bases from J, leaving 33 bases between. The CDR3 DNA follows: TGTGCCAGCAGTACCCTCATGCGGGGGCTTTCGTCCCGCTATGCTTATGGCTACACCTTC. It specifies CASSTLMRGLSSRYAYGYTF.

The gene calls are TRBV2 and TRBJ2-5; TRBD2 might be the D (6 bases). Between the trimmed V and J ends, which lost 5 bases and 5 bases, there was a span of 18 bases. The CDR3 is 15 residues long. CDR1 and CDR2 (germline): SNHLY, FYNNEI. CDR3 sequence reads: CASSRGLQRVETQYF. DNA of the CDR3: TGTGCCAGCAGTCGGGGACTCCAGAGGGTTGAGACCCAGTACTTC.

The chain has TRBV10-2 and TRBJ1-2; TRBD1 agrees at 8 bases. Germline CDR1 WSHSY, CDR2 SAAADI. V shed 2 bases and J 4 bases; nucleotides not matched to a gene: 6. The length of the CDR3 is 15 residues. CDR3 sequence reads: CASSEPRTGRYGYTF. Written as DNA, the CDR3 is TGCGCCAGCAGTGAGCCCAGGACAGGGCGCTATGGCTACACCTTC.

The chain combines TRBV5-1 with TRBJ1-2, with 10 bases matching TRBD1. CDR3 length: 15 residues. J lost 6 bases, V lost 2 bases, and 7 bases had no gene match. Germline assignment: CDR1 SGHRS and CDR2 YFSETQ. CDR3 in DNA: TGCGCCAGCAGCTTACGGACAGGGGGAGCGGATGGCTACACCTTC. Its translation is CASSLRTGGADGYTF.

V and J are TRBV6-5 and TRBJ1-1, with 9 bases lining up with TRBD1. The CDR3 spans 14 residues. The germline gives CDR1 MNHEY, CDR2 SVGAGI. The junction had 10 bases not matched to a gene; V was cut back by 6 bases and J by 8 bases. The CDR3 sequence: CASRYTGTGSEAFF. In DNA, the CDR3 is TGTGCCAGCAGGTACACCGGGACAGGGTCGGAAGCTTTCTTT.

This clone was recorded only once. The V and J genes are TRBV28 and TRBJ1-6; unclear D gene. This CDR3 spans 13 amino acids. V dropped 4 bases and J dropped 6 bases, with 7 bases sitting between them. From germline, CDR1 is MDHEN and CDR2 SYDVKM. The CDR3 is CASSSQINSPLHF. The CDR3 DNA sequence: TGTGCCAGCAGTTCACAGATTAATTCACCCCTCCACTTT.

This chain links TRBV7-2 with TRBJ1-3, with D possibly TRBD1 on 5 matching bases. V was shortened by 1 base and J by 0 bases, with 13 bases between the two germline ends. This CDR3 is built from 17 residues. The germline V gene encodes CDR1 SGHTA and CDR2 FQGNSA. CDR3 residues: CASSLGGGGGSGNTIYF. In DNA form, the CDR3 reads TGTGCCAGCAGCTTAGGGGGAGGTGGGGGCTCTGGAAACACCATATATTTT.

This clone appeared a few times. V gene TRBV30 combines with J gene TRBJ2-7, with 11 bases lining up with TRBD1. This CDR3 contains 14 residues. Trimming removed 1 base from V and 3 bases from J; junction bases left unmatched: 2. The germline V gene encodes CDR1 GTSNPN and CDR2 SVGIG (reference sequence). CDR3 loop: CAWSAGTGGYEQYF. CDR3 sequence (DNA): TGTGCCTGGAGTGCCGGGACAGGGGGCTACGAGCAGTACTTC.

DNA for the CDR3: TGTGCCAGCAGTTTAACCGCGACAGGATATGGCTACACCTTC. Its protein is CASSLTATGYGYTF. The chain recombines TRBV28 with TRBJ1-2; D may be TRBD1 (6 bases). This CDR3 spans 14 amino acids. V was clipped by 2 bases and J by 5 bases, with 12 bases between them. Germline loops: CDR1 MDHEN, CDR2 SYDVKM.

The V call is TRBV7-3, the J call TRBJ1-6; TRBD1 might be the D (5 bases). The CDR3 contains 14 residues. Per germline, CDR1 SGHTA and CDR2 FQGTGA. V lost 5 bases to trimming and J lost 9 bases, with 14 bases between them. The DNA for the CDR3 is TGTGCCAGCAGCCAAGGGACGCGGGGTTCACCCCTCCACTTT. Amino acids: CASSQGTRGSPLHF.

CDR3 nucleotides: TGTGCTAGTGGTTTGGACCTCCCAACGAGAGTGAACACTGAAGCTTTCTTT. The encoded protein is CASGLDLPTRVNTEAFF. The chain carries TRBV12-5 and TRBJ1-1; unclear D gene. The CDR3 length is 17 residues. The germline gives CDR1 LGHNT, CDR2 FRNRAP. The ends were cut back, 1 base at V and 0 bases at J, with 15 bases in the middle.

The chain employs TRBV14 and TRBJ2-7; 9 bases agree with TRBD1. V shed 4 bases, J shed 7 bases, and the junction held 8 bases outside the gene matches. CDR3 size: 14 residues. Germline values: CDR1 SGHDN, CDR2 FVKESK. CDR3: CASSPWRTGVEQYF. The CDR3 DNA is TGTGCCAGCAGCCCTTGGAGGACAGGGGTAGAGCAGTACTTC.

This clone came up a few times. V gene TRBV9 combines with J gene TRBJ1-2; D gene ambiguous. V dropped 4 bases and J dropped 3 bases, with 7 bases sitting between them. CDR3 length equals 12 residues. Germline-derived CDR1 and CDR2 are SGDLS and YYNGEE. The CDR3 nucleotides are TGTGCCAGCAGCTCTGACTACTATGGCTACACCTTC. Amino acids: CASSSDYYGYTF. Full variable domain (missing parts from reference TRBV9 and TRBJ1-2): DSGVTQTPKHLITATGQRVTLRCSPRSGDLSVYWYQQSLDQGLQFLIQYYNGEERAKGNILERFSAQQFPDLHSELNLSSLELGDSALYFCASSSDYYGYTFGSGTRLTVV.

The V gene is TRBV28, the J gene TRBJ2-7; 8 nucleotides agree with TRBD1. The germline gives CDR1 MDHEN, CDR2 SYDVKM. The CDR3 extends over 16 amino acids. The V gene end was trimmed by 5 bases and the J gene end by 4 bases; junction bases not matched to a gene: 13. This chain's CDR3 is CASSARTGLDTYEQYF. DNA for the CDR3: TGTGCCAGCAGTGCCAGGACAGGGTTAGACACATACGAGCAGTACTTC.

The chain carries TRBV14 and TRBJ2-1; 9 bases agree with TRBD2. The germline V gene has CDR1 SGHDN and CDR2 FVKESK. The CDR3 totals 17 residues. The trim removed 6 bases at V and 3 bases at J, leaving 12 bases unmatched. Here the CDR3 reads CASRKGAAGGYYNEQFF. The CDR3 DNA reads TGTGCCAGCAGGAAGGGGGCAGCGGGGGGCTACTACAATGAGCAGTTCTTC.

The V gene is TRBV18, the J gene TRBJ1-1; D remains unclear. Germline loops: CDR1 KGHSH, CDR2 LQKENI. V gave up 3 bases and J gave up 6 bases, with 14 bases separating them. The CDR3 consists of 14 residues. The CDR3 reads CASSPTSGGAEAFF. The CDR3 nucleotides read TGTGCCAGCTCACCGACGTCGGGTGGCGCTGAAGCTTTCTTT.

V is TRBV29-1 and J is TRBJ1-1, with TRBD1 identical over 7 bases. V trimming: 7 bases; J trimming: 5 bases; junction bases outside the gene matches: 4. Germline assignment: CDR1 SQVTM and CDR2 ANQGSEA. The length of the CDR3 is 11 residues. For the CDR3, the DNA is TGCAGCGGTACCAGGGGGACTGAAGCTTTCTTT. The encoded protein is CSGTRGTEAFF.

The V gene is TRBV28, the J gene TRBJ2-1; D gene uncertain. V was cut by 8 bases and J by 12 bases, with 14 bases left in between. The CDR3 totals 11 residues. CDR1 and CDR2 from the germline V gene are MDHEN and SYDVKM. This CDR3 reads CASADRRGQFF. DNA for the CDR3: TGTGCCAGCGCCGATAGGAGAGGGCAGTTCTTC.

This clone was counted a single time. The chain's CDR3 is CASSLTGGSSYEQYF. DNA of the CDR3: TGTGCCAGCAGCTTGACAGGGGGCAGTTCTTACGAGCAGTACTTC. The V gene is TRBV5-4, the J gene TRBJ2-7; 9 bases agree with TRBD1. Trimming at V came to 1 base and at J to 4 bases, leaving 6 bases not matched to a gene. Germline V gene data show CDR1 as SGHNT and CDR2 as YYREEE (reference sequence). This CDR3 contains 15 residues.

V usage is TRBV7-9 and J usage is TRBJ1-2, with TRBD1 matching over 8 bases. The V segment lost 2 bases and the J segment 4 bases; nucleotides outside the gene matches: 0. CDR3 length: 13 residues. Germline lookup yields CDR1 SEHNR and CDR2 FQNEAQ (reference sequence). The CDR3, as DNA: TGTGCCAGCAGCTTACAGGGGGCCTATGGCTACACCTTC. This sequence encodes CASSLQGAYGYTF.

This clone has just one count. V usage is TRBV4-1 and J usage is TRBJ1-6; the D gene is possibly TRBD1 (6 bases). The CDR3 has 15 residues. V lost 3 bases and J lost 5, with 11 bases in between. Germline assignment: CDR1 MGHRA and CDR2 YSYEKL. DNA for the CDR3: TGCGCCAGCAGCCAGGGACACACCGATAATTCACCCCTCCACTTT. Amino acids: CASSQGHTDNSPLHF.